This is a list of T cell receptor beta chains from one sample in a study of OX40 agonist ivuxolimab in advanced cancers. The protocol was immunoSEQ multiplex PCR, while the TCRdb copy is restricted to in-frame clones and leaves out a portion. The top ten clones hold approximately 0.3% of a sample with 85,000 to 130,000 clones, over 75% of them seen once. Sequencing was performed on CD4+ or CD8+ T cells sorted from blood, taken in a trial of the OX40 agonist ivuxolimab. The origin of the receptors is an adult with an advanced solid tumor such as melanoma, head and neck, liver or kidney cancer. Both conserved end residues are part of each CDR3. Fields, in order: J gene, V gene, D gene, CDR3 length, clone size, CDR3 DNA, CDR3 protein. D genes are given only for firm matches. Clone sizes are given selectively: once, few, many, or a class where the clone is expanded.

j_gene: TRBJ2-5; v_gene: TRBV27; d_gene: TRBD2; len: 18; abundance: .; CDR3nt: TGTGCCAGCAGTTTATCGAGTCTAGCGGGAGGGCCCCGAGAGACCCAGTACTTC; CDR3aa: CASSLSSLAGGPRETQYF
j_gene: TRBJ1-5; v_gene: TRBV18; d_gene: TRBD1; len: 14; abundance: .; CDR3nt: TGTGCCAGCTCACGGGGGACAGACAATCAGCCCCAGCATTTT; CDR3aa: CASSRGTDNQPQHF
j_gene: TRBJ1-4; v_gene: TRBV19; d_gene: TRBD1; len: 15; abundance: .; CDR3nt: TGTGCCAGTAGTATATCGAGGGGGCGTAGTGAAAAACTGTTTTTT; CDR3aa: CASSISRGRSEKLFF
j_gene: TRBJ2-7; v_gene: TRBV27; d_gene: .; len: 13; abundance: .; CDR3nt: TGTGCCAGCAGCCTAAGGGGGAACCACGAGCAGTACTTC; CDR3aa: CASSLRGNHEQYF
j_gene: TRBJ2-5; v_gene: TRBV15; d_gene: .; len: 16; abundance: .; CDR3nt: TGTGCCACCAGCATGGTTCGTTTAGGAGACCAAGAGACCCAGTACTTC; CDR3aa: CATSMVRLGDQETQYF
j_gene: TRBJ2-5; v_gene: TRBV13; d_gene: .; len: 13; abundance: .; CDR3nt: TGTGCCAGCAGCTTCGAACAGCAAGAGACCCAGTACTTC; CDR3aa: CASSFEQQETQYF
j_gene: TRBJ2-4; v_gene: TRBV21-1; d_gene: .; len: 15; abundance: .; CDR3nt: TGTGCCAGCAGCACCTCGCGGGCCCCCAAAAACATTCAGTACTTC; CDR3aa: CASSTSRAPKNIQYF
j_gene: TRBJ2-1; v_gene: TRBV11-2; d_gene: TRBD2; len: 17; abundance: once; CDR3nt: TGTGCCAGCAGCCATCGCGGGGGACTAGCGGGAGCGATTGAGCAGTTCTTC; CDR3aa: CASSHRGGLAGAIEQFF
j_gene: TRBJ2-3; v_gene: TRBV28; d_gene: TRBD1; len: 17; abundance: .; CDR3nt: TGTGCCAGCAGTTTATGGGGACAGGGGGCGCTCGCAGATACGCAGTATTTT; CDR3aa: CASSLWGQGALADTQYF
j_gene: TRBJ1-6; v_gene: TRBV5-1; d_gene: TRBD1; len: 18; abundance: .; CDR3nt: TGCGCCAGCAGCCCCGGACAGGGTTCCCCCTCCTATAATTCACCCCTCCACTTT; CDR3aa: CASSPGQGSPSYNSPLHF
j_gene: TRBJ1-5; v_gene: TRBV6-1; d_gene: TRBD1; len: 15; abundance: .; CDR3nt: TGTGCCAGCAGTGGGGACAGAGCTAGCAATCAGCCCCAGCATTTT; CDR3aa: CASSGDRASNQPQHF
j_gene: TRBJ2-2; v_gene: TRBV2; d_gene: .; len: 14; abundance: once; CDR3nt: TGTGCCAGCAGTGTGGTGGAGATAACCGGGGAGCTGTTTTTT; CDR3aa: CASSVVEITGELFF
j_gene: TRBJ2-7; v_gene: TRBV25-1; d_gene: .; len: 12; abundance: .; CDR3nt: TGTGCCAGCACATCAGGGCCTGGCGAGCAGTACTTC; CDR3aa: CASTSGPGEQYF
j_gene: TRBJ1-4; v_gene: TRBV5-4; d_gene: TRBD1; len: 14; abundance: .; CDR3nt: TGTGCCAGCAGCCCGACAGGGACTAATGAAAAACTGTTTTTT; CDR3aa: CASSPTGTNEKLFF
j_gene: TRBJ2-2; v_gene: TRBV28; d_gene: TRBD1; len: 16; abundance: .; CDR3nt: TGTGCCAGCAAGAACCGACAGGGGGCGGGCACCGGGGAGCTGTTTTTT; CDR3aa: CASKNRQGAGTGELFF
j_gene: TRBJ1-5; v_gene: TRBV2; d_gene: .; len: 13; abundance: once; CDR3nt: TGTGCCAGCAGTGGAGGTCAGGGCCAGCCCCAGCATTTT; CDR3aa: CASSGGQGQPQHF
j_gene: TRBJ2-3; v_gene: TRBV7-2; d_gene: .; len: 15; abundance: .; CDR3nt: TGTGCCAGCAGCTTAACGGCCTTTAGCACAGATACGCAGTATTTT; CDR3aa: CASSLTAFSTDTQYF
j_gene: TRBJ2-7; v_gene: TRBV6-5; d_gene: .; len: 16; abundance: .; CDR3nt: TGTGCCAGCAGTTACTCGAAATCTACAGACGTCTACGAGCAGTACTTC; CDR3aa: CASSYSKSTDVYEQYF
j_gene: TRBJ1-1; v_gene: TRBV7-9; d_gene: TRBD1; len: 15; abundance: once; CDR3nt: TGTGCCAGCAGCTTAATGACAGGGTACGGAACTGAAGCTTTCTTT; CDR3aa: CASSLMTGYGTEAFF
j_gene: TRBJ1-4; v_gene: TRBV7-3; d_gene: .; len: 16; abundance: once; CDR3nt: TGTGCCAGCAGCTACAACAGGGTTTCAACTAATGAAAAACTGTTTTTT; CDR3aa: CASSYNRVSTNEKLFF
j_gene: TRBJ2-3; v_gene: TRBV5-4; d_gene: TRBD2; len: 17; abundance: few; CDR3nt: TGTGCCAGCGCACTAGCGGGAAACCTTCCGAGCACAGATACGCAGTATTTT; CDR3aa: CASALAGNLPSTDTQYF
j_gene: TRBJ2-3; v_gene: TRBV6-5; d_gene: TRBD1; len: 14; abundance: once; CDR3nt: TGTGCTTCGAGCGGGACAGGGAAATCAGATACGCAGTATTTT; CDR3aa: CASSGTGKSDTQYF
j_gene: TRBJ2-7; v_gene: TRBV7-2; d_gene: TRBD2; len: 16; abundance: .; CDR3nt: TGTGCCAGCAGCTTAAAGTCGCTAGCGGGAGGGGCCGAGCAGTACTTC; CDR3aa: CASSLKSLAGGAEQYF
j_gene: TRBJ2-2; v_gene: TRBV5-1; d_gene: TRBD2; len: 19; abundance: .; CDR3nt: TGCGCCAGCAGCTTTCTCGGGACTAGCGGGAGAGCGAACACCGGGGAGCTGTTTTTT; CDR3aa: CASSFLGTSGRANTGELFF
j_gene: TRBJ1-5; v_gene: TRBV28; d_gene: TRBD1; len: 16; abundance: .; CDR3nt: TGTGCCAGCAGAGTCCGTGGACAGGGACAAAATCAGCCCCAGCATTTT; CDR3aa: CASRVRGQGQNQPQHF
j_gene: TRBJ2-7; v_gene: TRBV10-3; d_gene: .; len: 13; abundance: once; CDR3nt: TGTGCCATCAGATATGAGCTAGCCTACGAGCAGTACTTC; CDR3aa: CAIRYELAYEQYF
j_gene: TRBJ2-2; v_gene: TRBV7-8; d_gene: .; len: 14; abundance: .; CDR3nt: TGTGCCAGCAGCCCGGGACATTCTTCCGGGGAGCTGTTTTTT; CDR3aa: CASSPGHSSGELFF
j_gene: TRBJ1-5; v_gene: TRBV28; d_gene: TRBD1; len: 17; abundance: .; CDR3nt: TGTGCCAGCTCCGGGACAGGGGGCGGGAGGAGCAATCAGCCCCAGCATTTT; CDR3aa: CASSGTGGGRSNQPQHF
j_gene: TRBJ2-3; v_gene: TRBV19; d_gene: .; len: 14; abundance: .; CDR3nt: TGTGCCACTAAGGGCCCTTGGAGCACAGATACGCAGTATTTT; CDR3aa: CATKGPWSTDTQYF